The rows below give T cell receptor beta chains drawn from one sample of a study of T cells in Graves' hyperthyroidism and ophthalmopathy. TCRdb ran MiXCR on the multiplex PCR reads and lists one entry per CDR3 protein. Of around 450,000 distinct CDR3 sequences in the sample, 15% to 18% were seen once. The sequencing input was blood. All receptors derive from a young woman with Graves' hyperthyroidism. Each CDR3 is given with its conserved first and last residue. The order of the fields is V gene, D gene, clone size, J gene, CDR3 protein, CDR3 DNA. The D gene is left open where the match is weak. Some rows mark clone size as missing; the rest say once, few, many or name a class of expanded clone.

V: TRBV12-3/TRBV12-4
D: TRBD2
size: NA
J: TRBJ2-6
CDR3: CASSSSGGVSGANVLTF
DNA: TGTGCCAGCAGTTCTAGCGGGGGGGTATCCGGGGCCAACGTCCTGACTTTC

V: TRBV24-1
D: NA
size: many
J: TRBJ2-2
CDR3: CATSDPSVLANTGELFF
DNA: TGTGCCACCAGTGACCCTAGCGTCCTCGCGAACACCGGGGAGCTGTTTTTT

V: TRBV5-1
D: NA
size: few
J: TRBJ2-3
CDR3: CASSWSVGGISTDTQYF
DNA: TGCGCCAGCAGCTGGTCTGTGGGCGGGATAAGCACAGATACGCAGTATTTT

V: TRBV5-1
D: NA
size: NA
J: TRBJ1-2
CDR3: CASTRDIGRYGYTF
DNA: TGCGCCAGCACCCGGGACATCGGACGTTATGGCTACACCTTC

V: TRBV7-6
D: NA
size: many
J: TRBJ2-7
CDR3: CASSPVGEATYEQYF
DNA: TGTGCCAGCAGCCCAGTTGGGGAAGCAACCTACGAGCAGTACTTC

V: TRBV9
D: NA
size: once
J: TRBJ1-2
CDR3: CASSTLYGHTF
DNA: TGTGCCAGCAGCACTCTGTACGGCCACACCTTC

V: TRBV18
D: TRBD1
size: many
J: TRBJ1-2
CDR3: CASSPLTGDLAGYTF
DNA: TGTGCCAGCTCACCCCTAACAGGGGACCTGGCTGGCTACACCTTC

V: TRBV5-4
D: NA
size: NA
J: TRBJ2-5
CDR3: CASSPPWAQETQYF
DNA: TGTGCCAGCAGCCCTCCCTGGGCGCAAGAGACCCAGTACTTC

V: TRBV20-1
D: TRBD2
size: NA
J: TRBJ2-1
CDR3: CSAKVLAGARDEQFF
DNA: TGCAGTGCTAAGGTACTAGCGGGAGCCAGAGATGAGCAGTTCTTC

V: TRBV7-3
D: TRBD1
size: many
J: TRBJ2-5
CDR3: CASSSLRGGLQYF
DNA: TGTGCCAGCAGCTCACTCAGAGGGGGCTTACAGTACTTC